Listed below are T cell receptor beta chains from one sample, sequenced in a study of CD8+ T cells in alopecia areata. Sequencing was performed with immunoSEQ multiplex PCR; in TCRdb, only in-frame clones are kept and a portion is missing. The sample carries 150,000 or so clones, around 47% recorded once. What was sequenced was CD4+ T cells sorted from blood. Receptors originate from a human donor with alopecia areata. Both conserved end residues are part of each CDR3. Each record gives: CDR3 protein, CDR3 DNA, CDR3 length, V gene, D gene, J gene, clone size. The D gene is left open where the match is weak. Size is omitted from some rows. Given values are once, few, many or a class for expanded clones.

CDR3: CASSRGRNNQPQHF
DNA: TGTGCCAGCAGCCGGGGCAGGAACAATCAGCCCCAGCATTTT
length: 14
V: TRBV5-6
D: NA
J: TRBJ1-5
size: few

CDR3: CASSLTLNTEAFF
DNA: TGTGCCAGCAGCTTGACCCTGAACACTGAAGCTTTCTTT
length: 13
V: TRBV5-6
D: NA
J: TRBJ1-1
size: few

CDR3: CASSLPGGSYNEQFF
DNA: TGCGCCAGCAGCTTGCCCGGGGGCTCCTACAATGAGCAGTTCTTC
length: 15
V: TRBV5-1
D: NA
J: TRBJ2-1
size: NA

CDR3: CASSFITGMDTGELFF
DNA: TGTGCCAGCAGCTTCATTACAGGCATGGACACCGGGGAGCTGTTTTTT
length: 16
V: TRBV5-4
D: NA
J: TRBJ2-2
size: few

CDR3: CASSYGPFGSYEQYF
DNA: TGTGCCAGCAGTTATGGGCCGTTCGGGAGTTACGAGCAGTACTTC
length: 15
V: TRBV6-5
D: NA
J: TRBJ2-7
size: NA

CDR3: CASSLGGPAKNIQYF
DNA: TGTGCCAGCAGCCTCGGGGGGCCAGCCAAAAACATTCAGTACTTC
length: 15
V: TRBV6-5
D: NA
J: TRBJ2-4
size: NA

CDR3: CASSSGDRVRSGELFF
DNA: TGTGCCAGCAGCTCGGGGGACAGGGTGCGGTCCGGGGAGCTGTTTTTT
length: 16
V: TRBV11-2
D: TRBD1
J: TRBJ2-2
size: NA

CDR3: CSVLSTGVDYETQYF
DNA: TGCAGCGTCCTCTCCACAGGGGTTGATTATGAGACCCAGTACTTC
length: 15
V: TRBV29-1
D: TRBD1
J: TRBJ2-5
size: NA

CDR3: CASSLGTTAGANVLTF
DNA: TGCGCCAGCAGCTTGGGGACGACAGCTGGGGCCAACGTCCTGACTTTC
length: 16
V: TRBV5-1
D: NA
J: TRBJ2-6
size: NA

CDR3: CASSAKGNNEQFF
DNA: TGTGCCAGCTCAGCTAAAGGGAACAATGAGCAGTTCTTC
length: 13
V: TRBV18
D: NA
J: TRBJ2-1
size: few

CDR3: CSVEAKETQYF
DNA: TGCAGCGTTGAGGCAAAAGAGACCCAGTACTTC
length: 11
V: TRBV29-1
D: NA
J: TRBJ2-5
size: NA

CDR3: CASALADEQFF
DNA: TGTGCCAGCGCTCTAGCGGATGAGCAGTTCTTC
length: 11
V: TRBV11-2
D: TRBD2
J: TRBJ2-1
size: NA

CDR3: CASRRTSESSYEQYF
DNA: TGCGCCAGCAGAAGGACTAGCGAGAGCTCCTACGAGCAGTACTTC
length: 15
V: TRBV5-1
D: TRBD2
J: TRBJ2-7
size: NA

CDR3: CSVVGTGGYNDEQYF
DNA: TGCAGCGTTGTGGGTACAGGGGGCTATAACGACGAGCAGTACTTC
length: 15
V: TRBV29-1
D: TRBD1
J: TRBJ2-7
size: few

CDR3: CASSFRYMETQYF
DNA: TGCGCCAGCAGCTTCAGGTATATGGAGACCCAGTACTTC
length: 13
V: TRBV5-1
D: NA
J: TRBJ2-5
size: NA

CDR3: CSVEVGRGLSYEQYF
DNA: TGCAGCGTTGAAGTTGGCAGGGGTTTATCCTACGAGCAGTACTTC
length: 15
V: TRBV29-1
D: NA
J: TRBJ2-7
size: NA

CDR3: CSVWARKETQYF
DNA: TGCAGCGTTTGGGCCAGAAAAGAGACCCAGTACTTC
length: 12
V: TRBV29-1
D: NA
J: TRBJ2-5
size: NA

CDR3: CASSLGGTQYF
DNA: TGTGCCAGCAGTTTGGGAGGGACCCAGTACTTC
length: 11
V: TRBV28
D: NA
J: TRBJ2-5
size: few

CDR3: CATSLRDEQFF
DNA: TGTGCCACCAGCCTGAGGGATGAGCAGTTCTTC
length: 11
V: TRBV15
D: NA
J: TRBJ2-1
size: NA

CDR3: CSVEYGNTFF
DNA: TGCAGCGTTGAATACGGGAATACGTTCTTC
length: 10
V: TRBV29-1
D: NA
J: TRBJ2-1
size: NA

CDR3: CSVETATEFF
DNA: TGCAGCGTGGAGACAGCTACGGAGTTCTTC
length: 10
V: TRBV29-1
D: NA
J: TRBJ2-1
size: NA

CDR3: CASSLQVSGANVLTF
DNA: TGTGCCAGCAGCTTACAAGTCTCTGGGGCCAACGTCCTGACTTTC
length: 15
V: TRBV5-4
D: NA
J: TRBJ2-6
size: NA

CDR3: CASSEGQNNQPQHF
DNA: TGTGCCAGCAGTGAAGGACAGAACAATCAGCCCCAGCATTTT
length: 14
V: TRBV6-1
D: NA
J: TRBJ1-5
size: NA

CDR3: CASSHDHGTYEQYF
DNA: TGCGCCAGCAGCCACGACCACGGGACCTACGAGCAGTACTTC
length: 14
V: TRBV4-1
D: NA
J: TRBJ2-7
size: NA

CDR3: CASSLTSRAGELFF
DNA: TGTGCCAGCAGCTTAACGTCCAGAGCCGGGGAGCTGTTTTTT
length: 14
V: TRBV7-3
D: NA
J: TRBJ2-2
size: NA

CDR3: CASTQMGPEQYF
DNA: TGTGCCAGCACCCAAATGGGCCCCGAGCAGTACTTC
length: 12
V: TRBV6-6
D: NA
J: TRBJ2-7
size: NA

CDR3: CASGQGLGSGANVLTF
DNA: TGTGCCAGCGGACAGGGGCTAGGATCTGGGGCCAACGTCCTGACTTTC
length: 16
V: TRBV2
D: TRBD1
J: TRBJ2-6
size: NA

CDR3: CASSLNYGYTF
DNA: TGTGCCAGCAGCTTGAACTATGGCTACACCTTC
length: 11
V: TRBV5-4
D: NA
J: TRBJ1-2
size: NA

CDR3: CASSPPGLPNEQFF
DNA: TGTGCCAGCTCACCACCGGGACTCCCCAATGAGCAGTTCTTC
length: 14
V: TRBV18
D: NA
J: TRBJ2-1
size: few

CDR3: CASKDRGHGELFF
DNA: TGTGCCAGCAAGGACAGGGGGCACGGGGAGCTGTTTTTT
length: 13
V: TRBV6-1
D: TRBD1
J: TRBJ2-2
size: NA

CDR3: CAWSAYISGTSGIEQYF
DNA: TGTGCCTGGAGTGCCTATATTTCCGGGACCTCCGGGATCGAGCAGTACTTC
length: 17
V: TRBV30
D: NA
J: TRBJ2-7
size: NA

CDR3: CASSEASAQPTQYF
DNA: TGTGCCAGCAGTGAAGCGTCAGCACAGCCTACGCAGTATTTT
length: 14
V: TRBV2
D: NA
J: TRBJ2-3
size: few

CDR3: CASNFAGANEQFF
DNA: TGTGCCAGCAATTTCGCCGGGGCCAATGAGCAGTTCTTC
length: 13
V: TRBV2
D: NA
J: TRBJ2-1
size: NA

CDR3: CASRDGQGRGEAFF
DNA: TGTGCCAGCAGAGACGGACAGGGGCGTGGTGAAGCTTTCTTT
length: 14
V: TRBV28
D: TRBD1
J: TRBJ1-1
size: few

CDR3: CASSFLTGGITDTQYF
DNA: TGTGCCAGCAGCTTTCTGACAGGGGGTATCACAGATACGCAGTATTTT
length: 16
V: TRBV7-9
D: TRBD1
J: TRBJ2-3
size: NA

CDR3: CSVSRTDSNQPQHF
DNA: TGCAGCGTGAGTCGGACAGATAGCAATCAGCCCCAGCATTTT
length: 14
V: TRBV29-1
D: NA
J: TRBJ1-5
size: NA

CDR3: CASRLQPNYGYAF
DNA: TGTGCCAGTAGACTGCAGCCGAACTATGGCTACGCCTTC
length: 13
V: TRBV19
D: NA
J: TRBJ1-2
size: NA

CDR3: CSVTGPYEQYF
DNA: TGCAGCGTGACAGGGCCCTACGAGCAGTACTTC
length: 11
V: TRBV29-1
D: TRBD1
J: TRBJ2-7
size: few

CDR3: CASSFVPGQGAEQYF
DNA: TGTGCCAGCAGTTTTGTACCGGGACAGGGCGCCGAGCAGTACTTC
length: 15
V: TRBV6-6
D: TRBD1
J: TRBJ2-7
size: NA

CDR3: CASSSGGPRETQYF
DNA: TGTGCCAGCAGCTCTGGCGGCCCAAGGGAGACCCAGTACTTC
length: 14
V: TRBV28
D: NA
J: TRBJ2-5
size: NA

CDR3: CAWSVGTRGETQYF
DNA: TGTGCCTGGAGTGTAGGGACTAGAGGAGAGACCCAGTACTTC
length: 14
V: TRBV30
D: TRBD2
J: TRBJ2-5
size: few

CDR3: CAINTGTGGNEQFF
DNA: TGTGCCATCAATACCGGGACAGGGGGCAATGAGCAGTTCTTC
length: 14
V: TRBV10-3
D: TRBD1
J: TRBJ2-1
size: few

CDR3: CSVGHPQGEQYF
DNA: TGCAGCGTCGGACACCCTCAGGGCGAGCAGTACTTC
length: 12
V: TRBV29-1
D: NA
J: TRBJ2-7
size: NA

CDR3: CASSPYGAPGANVLTF
DNA: TGTGCCAGCAGTCCCTACGGGGCGCCTGGGGCCAACGTCCTGACTTTC
length: 16
V: TRBV28
D: NA
J: TRBJ2-6
size: few

CDR3: CAWSSLRGYTGELFF
DNA: TGTGCCTGGAGTAGTCTGAGGGGTTACACCGGGGAGCTGTTTTTT
length: 15
V: TRBV30
D: NA
J: TRBJ2-2
size: NA

CDR3: CASSDRGNYGYTF
DNA: TGTGCCAGCAGTGACAGGGGGAACTATGGCTACACCTTC
length: 13
V: TRBV25-1
D: TRBD1
J: TRBJ1-2
size: few

CDR3: CASSLRQAQNIQYF
DNA: TGTGCCAGCAGTTTACGCCAGGCCCAAAACATTCAGTACTTC
length: 14
V: TRBV27
D: NA
J: TRBJ2-4
size: once

CDR3: CASSYLQSSYEQYF
DNA: TGTGCCAGCAGCTACTTACAAAGCTCCTACGAGCAGTACTTC
length: 14
V: TRBV9
D: NA
J: TRBJ2-7
size: NA

CDR3: CASSEVTSGRERRETQYF
DNA: TGTGCCAGCAGTGAAGTGACTAGCGGGAGGGAGCGTAGAGAGACCCAGTACTTC
length: 18
V: TRBV28
D: TRBD2
J: TRBJ2-5
size: NA

CDR3: CSARGRAEQFF
DNA: TGCAGTGCTAGGGGCCGGGCTGAGCAGTTCTTC
length: 11
V: TRBV20-1
D: NA
J: TRBJ2-1
size: NA

CDR3: CAWSVGVGDQYF
DNA: TGTGCCTGGAGTGTAGGCGTGGGAGACCAGTACTTC
length: 12
V: TRBV30
D: NA
J: TRBJ2-5
size: few

CDR3: CASSSGPTDTQYF
DNA: TGCGCCAGCAGTTCTGGCCCGACAGATACGCAGTATTTT
length: 13
V: TRBV5-1
D: NA
J: TRBJ2-3
size: few

CDR3: CSVVLGNTEAFF
DNA: TGCAGCGTTGTGCTGGGTAACACTGAAGCTTTCTTT
length: 12
V: TRBV29-1
D: NA
J: TRBJ1-1
size: NA

CDR3: CSADRANTGELFF
DNA: TGCAGCGCCGACAGGGCGAACACCGGGGAGCTGTTTTTT
length: 13
V: TRBV29-1
D: TRBD1
J: TRBJ2-2
size: few

CDR3: CSVDRGYEQFF
DNA: TGCAGCGTGGACAGGGGATATGAGCAGTTCTTC
length: 11
V: TRBV29-1
D: TRBD1
J: TRBJ2-1
size: NA